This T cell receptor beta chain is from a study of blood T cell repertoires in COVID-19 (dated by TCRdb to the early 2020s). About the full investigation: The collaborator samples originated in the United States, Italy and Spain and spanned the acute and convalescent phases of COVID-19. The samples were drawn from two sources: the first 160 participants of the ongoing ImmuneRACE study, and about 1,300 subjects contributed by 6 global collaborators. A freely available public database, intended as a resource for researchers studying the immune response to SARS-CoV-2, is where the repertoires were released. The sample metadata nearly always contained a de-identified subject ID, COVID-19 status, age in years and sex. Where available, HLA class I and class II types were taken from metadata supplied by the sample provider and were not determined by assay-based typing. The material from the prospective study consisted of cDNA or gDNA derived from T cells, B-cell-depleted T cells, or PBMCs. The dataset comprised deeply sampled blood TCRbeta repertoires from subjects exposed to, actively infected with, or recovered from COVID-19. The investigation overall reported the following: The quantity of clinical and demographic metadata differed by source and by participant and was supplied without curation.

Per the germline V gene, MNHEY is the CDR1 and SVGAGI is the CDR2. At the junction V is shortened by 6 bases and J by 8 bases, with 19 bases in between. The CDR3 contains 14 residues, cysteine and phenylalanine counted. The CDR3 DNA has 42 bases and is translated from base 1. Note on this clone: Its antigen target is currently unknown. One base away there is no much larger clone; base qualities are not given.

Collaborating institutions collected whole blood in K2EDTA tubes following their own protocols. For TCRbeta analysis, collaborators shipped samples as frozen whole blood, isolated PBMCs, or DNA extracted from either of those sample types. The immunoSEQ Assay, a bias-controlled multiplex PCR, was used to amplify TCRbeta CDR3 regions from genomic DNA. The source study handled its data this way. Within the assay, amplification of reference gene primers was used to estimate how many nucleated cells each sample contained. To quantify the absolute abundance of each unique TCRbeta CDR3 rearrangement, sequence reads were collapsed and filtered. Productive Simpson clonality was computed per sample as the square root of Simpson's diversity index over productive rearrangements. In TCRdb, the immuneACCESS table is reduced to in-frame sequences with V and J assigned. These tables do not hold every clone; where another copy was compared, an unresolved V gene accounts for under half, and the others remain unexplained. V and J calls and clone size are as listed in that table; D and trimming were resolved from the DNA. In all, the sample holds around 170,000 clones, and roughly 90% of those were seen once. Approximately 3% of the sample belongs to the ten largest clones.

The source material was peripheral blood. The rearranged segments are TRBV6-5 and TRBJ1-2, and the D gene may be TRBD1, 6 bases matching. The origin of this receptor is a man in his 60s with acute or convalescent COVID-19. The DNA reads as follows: TGTGCCAGCAGCCCGACAGGACTTCTACAGGGCTACACCTTC. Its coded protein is CASSPTGLLQGYTF.